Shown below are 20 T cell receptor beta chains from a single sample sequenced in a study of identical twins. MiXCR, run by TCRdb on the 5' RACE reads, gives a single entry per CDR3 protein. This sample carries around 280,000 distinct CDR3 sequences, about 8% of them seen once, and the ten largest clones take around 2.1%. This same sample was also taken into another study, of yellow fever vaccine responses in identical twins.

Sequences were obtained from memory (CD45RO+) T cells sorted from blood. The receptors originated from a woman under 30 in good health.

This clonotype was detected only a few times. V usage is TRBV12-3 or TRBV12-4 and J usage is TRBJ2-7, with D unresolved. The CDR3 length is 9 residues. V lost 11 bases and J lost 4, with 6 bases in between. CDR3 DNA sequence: TGTGCCCCGACTTACGAGCAGTACTTC. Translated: CAPTYEQYF.

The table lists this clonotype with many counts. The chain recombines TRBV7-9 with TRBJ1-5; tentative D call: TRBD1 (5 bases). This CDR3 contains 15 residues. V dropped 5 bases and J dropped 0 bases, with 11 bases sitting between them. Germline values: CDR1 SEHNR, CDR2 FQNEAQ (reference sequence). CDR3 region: CASSPDIYSNQPQHF. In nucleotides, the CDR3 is TGTGCCAGCAGCCCGGACATTTATAGCAATCAGCCCCAGCATTTT.

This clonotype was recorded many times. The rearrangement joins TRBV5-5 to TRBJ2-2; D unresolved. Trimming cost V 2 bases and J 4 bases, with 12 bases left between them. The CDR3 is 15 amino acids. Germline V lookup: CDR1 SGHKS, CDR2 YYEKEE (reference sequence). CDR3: CASSLIVHPTGELFF. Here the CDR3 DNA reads TGTGCCAGCAGCTTAATTGTACACCCCACCGGGGAGCTGTTTTTT. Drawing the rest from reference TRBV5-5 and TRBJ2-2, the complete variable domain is DAGVTQSPTHLIKTRGQQVTLRCSPISGHKSVSWYQQVLGQGPQFIFQYYEKEERGRGNFPDRFSARQFPNYSSELNVNALLLGDSALYLCASSLIVHPTGELFFGEGSRLTVL.

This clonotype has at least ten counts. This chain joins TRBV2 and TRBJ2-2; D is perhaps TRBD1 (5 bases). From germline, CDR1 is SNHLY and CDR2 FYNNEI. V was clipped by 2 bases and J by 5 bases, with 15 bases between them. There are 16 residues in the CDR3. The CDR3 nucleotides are TGTGCCAGCAGTGAATTGGGGCCTCCGCTAACCGGGGAGCTGTTTTTT. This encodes CASSELGPPLTGELFF.

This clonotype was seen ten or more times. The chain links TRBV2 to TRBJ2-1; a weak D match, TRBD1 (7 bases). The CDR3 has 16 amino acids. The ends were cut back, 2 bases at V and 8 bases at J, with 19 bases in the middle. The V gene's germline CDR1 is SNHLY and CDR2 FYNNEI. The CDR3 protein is CASSEFQGGVSYEQFF. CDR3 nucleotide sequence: TGTGCCAGCAGTGAATTTCAGGGGGGAGTATCCTATGAGCAGTTCTTC.

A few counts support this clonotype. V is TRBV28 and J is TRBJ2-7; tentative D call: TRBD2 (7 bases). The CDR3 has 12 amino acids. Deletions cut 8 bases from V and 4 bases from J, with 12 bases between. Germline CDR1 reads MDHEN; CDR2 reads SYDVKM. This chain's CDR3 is CASRGARYEQYV. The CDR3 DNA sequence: TGTGCCAGCCGGGGGGCACGGTACGAGCAGTACGTC.

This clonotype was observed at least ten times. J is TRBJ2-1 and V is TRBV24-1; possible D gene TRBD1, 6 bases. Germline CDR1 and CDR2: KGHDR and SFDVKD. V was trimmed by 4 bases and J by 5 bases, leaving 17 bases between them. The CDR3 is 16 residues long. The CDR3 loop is CATSDPTGLADNEQFF. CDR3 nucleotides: TGTGCCACCAGTGACCCCACAGGGTTAGCAGACAATGAGCAGTTCTTC.

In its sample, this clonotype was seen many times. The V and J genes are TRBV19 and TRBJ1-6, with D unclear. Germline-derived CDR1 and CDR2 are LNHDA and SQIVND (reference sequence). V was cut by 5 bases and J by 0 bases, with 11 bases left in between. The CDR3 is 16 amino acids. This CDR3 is CASSGGFGSYNSPLHF. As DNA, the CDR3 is TGTGCCAGTAGTGGAGGGTTCGGCTCCTATAATTCACCCCTCCACTTT.

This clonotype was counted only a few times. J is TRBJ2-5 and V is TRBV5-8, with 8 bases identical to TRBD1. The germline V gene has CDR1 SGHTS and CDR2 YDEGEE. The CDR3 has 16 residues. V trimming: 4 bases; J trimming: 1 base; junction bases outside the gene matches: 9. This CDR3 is CASSPDREKFQETQYF. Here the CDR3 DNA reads TGTGCCAGCAGCCCGGACAGGGAGAAATTCCAAGAGACCCAGTACTTC.

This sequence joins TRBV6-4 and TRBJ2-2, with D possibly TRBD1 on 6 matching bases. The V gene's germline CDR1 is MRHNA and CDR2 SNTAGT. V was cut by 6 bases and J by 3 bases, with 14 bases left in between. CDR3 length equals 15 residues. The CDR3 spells CASSPKAGDTGELFF. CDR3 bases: TGTGCCAGCAGCCCCAAAGCAGGGGACACCGGGGAGCTGTTTTTT.

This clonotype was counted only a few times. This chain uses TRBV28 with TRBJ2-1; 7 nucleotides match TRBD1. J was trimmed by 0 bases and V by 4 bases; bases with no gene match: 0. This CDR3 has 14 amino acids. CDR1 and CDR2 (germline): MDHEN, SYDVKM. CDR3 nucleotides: TGTGCCAGCAGTTGGACAGGCTCCTACAATGAGCAGTTCTTC. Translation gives CASSWTGSYNEQFF.

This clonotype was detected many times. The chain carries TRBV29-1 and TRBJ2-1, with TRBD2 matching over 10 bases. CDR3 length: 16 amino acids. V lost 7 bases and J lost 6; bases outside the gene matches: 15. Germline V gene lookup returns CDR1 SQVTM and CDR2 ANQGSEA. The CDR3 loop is CSARVGGLAASNEQFF. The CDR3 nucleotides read TGCAGCGCCAGGGTAGGAGGACTAGCGGCCTCCAATGAGCAGTTCTTC.

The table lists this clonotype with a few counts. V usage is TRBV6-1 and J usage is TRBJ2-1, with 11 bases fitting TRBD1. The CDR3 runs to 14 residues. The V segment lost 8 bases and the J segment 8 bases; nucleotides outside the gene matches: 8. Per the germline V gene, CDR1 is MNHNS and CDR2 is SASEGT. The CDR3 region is CASGRDRGLYEQFF. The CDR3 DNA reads TGTGCCAGCGGCCGGGACAGGGGGTTGTATGAGCAGTTCTTC.

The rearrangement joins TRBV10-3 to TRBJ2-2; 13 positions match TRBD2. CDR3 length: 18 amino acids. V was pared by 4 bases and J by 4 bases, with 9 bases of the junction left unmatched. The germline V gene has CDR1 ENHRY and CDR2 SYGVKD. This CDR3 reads CAISGTSGGASGTGELFF. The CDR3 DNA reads TGTGCCATCAGTGGAACTAGCGGGGGGGCTTCAGGCACCGGGGAGCTGTTTTTT.

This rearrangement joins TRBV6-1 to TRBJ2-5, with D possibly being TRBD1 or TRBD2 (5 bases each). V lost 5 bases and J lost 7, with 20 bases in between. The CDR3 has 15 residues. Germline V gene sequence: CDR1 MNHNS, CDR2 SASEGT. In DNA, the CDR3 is TGTGCCAGCAGTCTGAATGGGGACCCCCCGGGGACCCAGTACTTC. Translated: CASSLNGDPPGTQYF.

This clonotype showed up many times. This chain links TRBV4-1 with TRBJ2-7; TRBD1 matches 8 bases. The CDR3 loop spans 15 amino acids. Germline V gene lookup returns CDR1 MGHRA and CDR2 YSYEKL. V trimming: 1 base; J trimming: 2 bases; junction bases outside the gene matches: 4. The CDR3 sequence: CASSQAPTGAYEQYF. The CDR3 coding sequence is TGCGCCAGCAGCCAAGCTCCGACAGGGGCCTACGAGCAGTACTTC.

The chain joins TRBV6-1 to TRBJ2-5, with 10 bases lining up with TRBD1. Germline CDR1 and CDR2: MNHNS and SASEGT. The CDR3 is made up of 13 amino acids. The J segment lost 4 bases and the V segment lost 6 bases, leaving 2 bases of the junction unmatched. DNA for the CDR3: TGTGCCAGCAGCGGGACAGGGGCAGAGACCCAGTACTTC. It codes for CASSGTGAETQYF.

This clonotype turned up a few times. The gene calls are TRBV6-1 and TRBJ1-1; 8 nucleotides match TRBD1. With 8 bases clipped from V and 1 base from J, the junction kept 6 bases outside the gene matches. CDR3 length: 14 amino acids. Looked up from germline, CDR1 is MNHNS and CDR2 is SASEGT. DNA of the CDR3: TGTGCCAGCTCCAGGGGGCGAGGGAACACTGAAGCTTTCTTT. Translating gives CASSRGRGNTEAFF.

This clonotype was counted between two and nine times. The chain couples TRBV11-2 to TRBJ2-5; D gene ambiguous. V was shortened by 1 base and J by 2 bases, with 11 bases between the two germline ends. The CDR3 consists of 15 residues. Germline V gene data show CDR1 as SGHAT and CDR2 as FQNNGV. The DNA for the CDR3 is TGTGCCAGCAGCTTAGTTGGGTTCGATCAAGAGACCCAGTACTTC. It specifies CASSLVGFDQETQYF.

Here the CDR3 DNA reads TGTGCCAGCAGCCTGGGCAGGGGAAAGACTGAAGCTTTCTTT. It specifies CASSLGRGKTEAFF. The chain is built from TRBV7-6 and TRBJ1-1; D perhaps matches TRBD1 (6 bases). CDR1 and CDR2 (germline): SGHVS, FNYEAQ. The V and J ends lost 5 bases and 5 bases respectively, with 15 bases between them. The CDR3 is 14 amino acids.